What follows are 2 T cell receptor beta chains derived from one specimen sequenced in a study of blood T cell repertoires in COVID-19. Assay: immunoSEQ multiplex PCR; the TCRdb copy retains only in-frame clones and omits some. The table has tens of thousands of clones, 85% to 90% seen once. The sequenced material came from peripheral blood. These receptors were collected from an elderly man with active COVID-19.

This rearrangement joins TRBV10-3 to TRBJ2-1; D gene uncertain. V shed 2 bases and J shed 0 bases, with 8 bases lying between them. Germline lookup yields CDR1 ENHRY and CDR2 SYGVKD. The CDR3 totals 15 residues. The CDR3 sequence is CAISEKLSSYNEQFF. In DNA, the CDR3 is TGTGCCATCAGTGAGAAGTTGAGCTCCTACAATGAGCAGTTCTTC.

This clone was detected a few times. The V call is TRBV5-4, the J call TRBJ1-2; 9 nucleotides match TRBD1. With V trimmed by 4 bases and J by 4 bases, 11 bases remained unmatched. The CDR3 is 16 amino acids. Germline values: CDR1 SGHNT, CDR2 YYREEE (reference sequence). The CDR3 here is CASSPGQGEALYGYTF. CDR3 nucleotide sequence: TGTGCCAGCAGCCCGGGACAGGGTGAAGCACTCTATGGCTACACCTTC.